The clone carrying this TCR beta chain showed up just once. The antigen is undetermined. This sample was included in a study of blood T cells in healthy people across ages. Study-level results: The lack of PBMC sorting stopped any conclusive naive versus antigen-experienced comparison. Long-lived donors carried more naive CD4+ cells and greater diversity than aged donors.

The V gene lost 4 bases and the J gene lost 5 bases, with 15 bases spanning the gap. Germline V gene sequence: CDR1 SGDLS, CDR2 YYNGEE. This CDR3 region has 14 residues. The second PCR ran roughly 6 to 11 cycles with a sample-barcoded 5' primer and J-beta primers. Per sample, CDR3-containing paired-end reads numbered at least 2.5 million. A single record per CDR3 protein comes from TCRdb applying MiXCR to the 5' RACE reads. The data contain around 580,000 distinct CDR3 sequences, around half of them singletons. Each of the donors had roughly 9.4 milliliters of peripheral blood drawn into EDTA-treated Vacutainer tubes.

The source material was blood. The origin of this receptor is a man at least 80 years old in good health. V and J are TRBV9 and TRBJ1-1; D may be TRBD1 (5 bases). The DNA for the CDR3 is TGTGCCAGCAGCACAACGACGGACAAAACTGAAGCTTTCTTT. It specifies CASSTTTDKTEAFF.